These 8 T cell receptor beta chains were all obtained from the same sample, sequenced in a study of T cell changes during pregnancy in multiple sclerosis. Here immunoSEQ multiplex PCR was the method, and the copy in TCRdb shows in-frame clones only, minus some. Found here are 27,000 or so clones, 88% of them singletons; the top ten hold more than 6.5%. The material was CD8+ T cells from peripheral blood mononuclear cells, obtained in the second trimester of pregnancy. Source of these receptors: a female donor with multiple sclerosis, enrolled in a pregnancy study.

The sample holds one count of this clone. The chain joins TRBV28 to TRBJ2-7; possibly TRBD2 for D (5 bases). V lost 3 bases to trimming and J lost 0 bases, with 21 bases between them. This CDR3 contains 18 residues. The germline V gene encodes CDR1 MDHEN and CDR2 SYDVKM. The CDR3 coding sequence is TGTGCCAGCAGTTTGTTCCTTCATCGGGGTGTCAGCTCCTACGAGCAGTACTTC. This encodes CASSLFLHRGVSSYEQYF.

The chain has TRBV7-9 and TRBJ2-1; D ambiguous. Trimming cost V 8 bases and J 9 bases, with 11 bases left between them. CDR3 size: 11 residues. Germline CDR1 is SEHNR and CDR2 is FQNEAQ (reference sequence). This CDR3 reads CASPLSGEQFF. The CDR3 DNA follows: TGTGCCAGCCCTCTTTCCGGTGAGCAGTTCTTC.

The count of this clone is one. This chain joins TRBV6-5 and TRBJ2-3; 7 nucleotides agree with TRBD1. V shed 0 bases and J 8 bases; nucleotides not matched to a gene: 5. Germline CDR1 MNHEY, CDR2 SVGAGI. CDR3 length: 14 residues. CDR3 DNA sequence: TGTGCCAGCAGTTACTCTGAGAGGGGGCCTACGCAGTATTTT. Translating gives CASSYSERGPTQYF.

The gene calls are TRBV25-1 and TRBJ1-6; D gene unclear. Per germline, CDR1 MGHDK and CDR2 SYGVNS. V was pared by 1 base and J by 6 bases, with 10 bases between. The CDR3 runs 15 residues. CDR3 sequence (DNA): TGTGCCAGCAGTGAATTTGTAGGGAGTAATTCACCCCTCCACTTT. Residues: CASSEFVGSNSPLHF.

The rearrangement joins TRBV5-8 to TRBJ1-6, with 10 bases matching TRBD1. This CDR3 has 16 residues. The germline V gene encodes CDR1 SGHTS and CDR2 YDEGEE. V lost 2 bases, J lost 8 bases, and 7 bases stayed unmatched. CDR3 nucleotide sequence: TGTGCCAGCAGCTTAGCCGGGACAGGGGAGCATTCACCCCTCCACTTT. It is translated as CASSLAGTGEHSPLHF. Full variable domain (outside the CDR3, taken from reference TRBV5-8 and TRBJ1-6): EAGVTQSPTHLIKTRGQQATLRCSPISGHTSVYWYQQALGLGLQFLLWYDEGEERNRGNFPPRFSGRQFPNYSSELNVNALELEDSALYLCASSLAGTGEHSPLHFGNGTRLTVT.

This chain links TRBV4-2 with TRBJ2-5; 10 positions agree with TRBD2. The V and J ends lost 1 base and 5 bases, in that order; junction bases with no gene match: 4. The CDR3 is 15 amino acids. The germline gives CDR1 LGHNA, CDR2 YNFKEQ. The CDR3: CASSQGPSGGETQYF. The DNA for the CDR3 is TGTGCCAGCAGCCAAGGACCTAGCGGGGGCGAGACCCAGTACTTC.

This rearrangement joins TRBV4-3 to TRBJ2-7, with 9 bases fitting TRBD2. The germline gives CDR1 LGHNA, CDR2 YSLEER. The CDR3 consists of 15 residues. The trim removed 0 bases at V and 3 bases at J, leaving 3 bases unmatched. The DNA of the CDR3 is TGCGCCAGCAGCCAAGAACCTAGCGGGGTCTACGAGCAGTACTTC. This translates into CASSQEPSGVYEQYF.

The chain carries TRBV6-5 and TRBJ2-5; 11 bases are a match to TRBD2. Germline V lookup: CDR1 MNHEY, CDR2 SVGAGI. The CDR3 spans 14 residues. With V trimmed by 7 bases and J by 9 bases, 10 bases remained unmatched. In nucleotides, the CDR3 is TGTGCCAGCAATCCTAGCGGGGGGTTCTTGGCCCAGTACTTC. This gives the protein CASNPSGGFLAQYF.